These 8 T cell receptor beta chains originate from one sample sequenced in a study of T cell responses to AZD1222 COVID-19 vaccine. Measured with immunoSEQ multiplex PCR; TCRdb has only the in-frame clones, and not every one. The sample consists of about 150,000 clones, more than 80% of them appearing once. Material: peripheral blood, obtained 28 days after the second AZD1222 dose. Source of these receptors: an adult who received the AZD1222 COVID-19 vaccine.

The chain combines TRBV5-1 with TRBJ2-5; 7 nucleotides agree with TRBD1. This CDR3 is 14 amino acids long. Germline V gives CDR1 SGHRS, CDR2 YFSETQ. Trimming at V came to 4 bases and at J to 1 base, leaving 4 bases not matched to a gene. This chain's CDR3 is CASSPGQAQETQYF. CDR3 bases: TGCGCCAGCAGCCCCGGACAGGCCCAAGAGACCCAGTACTTC. Complete variable domain (other parts from reference TRBV5-1 and TRBJ2-5): KAGVTQTPRYLIKTRGQQVTLSCSPISGHRSVSWYQQTPGQGLQFLFEYFSETQRNKGNFPGRFSGRQFSNSRSEMNVSTLELGDSALYLCASSPGQAQETQYFGPGTRLLVL.

This clone showed up just once. The rearrangement uses TRBV10-2 and TRBJ1-2, with D uncertain. V was cut by 2 bases and J by 6 bases, with 13 bases left in between. The CDR3 runs to 14 residues. CDR1 and CDR2 (germline): WSHSY, SAAADI. In nucleotides, the CDR3 is TGCGCCAGCAGTGAGCCCTACGTCCTAAATGGCTACACCTTC. Translated: CASSEPYVLNGYTF.

This CDR3 reads CASSERGLDYGYTF. The CDR3 DNA is TGTGCCAGCAGTGAACGTGGTTTGGACTATGGCTACACCTTC. The gene calls are TRBV6-1 and TRBJ1-2; D not certain. This CDR3 spans 14 amino acids. Germline V gene lookup returns CDR1 MNHNS and CDR2 SASEGT. V was shortened by 2 bases and J by 3 bases, with 10 bases between the two germline ends.

The J gene is TRBJ1-2, the V gene TRBV10-3; 7 nucleotides line up with TRBD1. Germline V gene sequence: CDR1 ENHRY, CDR2 SYGVKD. The V gene end was trimmed by 2 bases and the J gene end by 2 bases; junction bases not matched to a gene: 8. The CDR3 is made up of 16 amino acids. CDR3 residues: CAISEPHRDSNYGYTF. The CDR3 DNA follows: TGTGCCATCAGTGAGCCCCACCGGGACAGCAACTATGGCTACACCTTC.

This chain uses TRBV5-1 with TRBJ1-4, with D possibly being TRBD1 (6 bases). V lost 0 bases and J 7 bases, leaving 13 bases between the germline ends. Germline CDR1 is SGHRS and CDR2 is YFSETQ. The length of the CDR3 is 15 residues. The CDR3 sequence: CASSLEAGVGEKLFF. CDR3 bases: TGCGCCAGCAGCTTGGAGGCAGGGGTGGGTGAAAAACTGTTTTTT.

The chain recombines TRBV3-1 (or the pseudogene TRBV3-2) with TRBJ2-1; D unresolved. The CDR3 totals 14 residues. Deletions cut 1 base from V and 7 bases from J, with 11 bases between. Germline CDR1 LGHDT, CDR2 YNNKEL (reference sequence). This CDR3 reads CASSQGQGLNEQFF. The CDR3 DNA sequence: TGTGCCAGCAGCCAAGGTCAAGGCCTTAATGAGCAGTTCTTC.

This clone appeared once. This rearrangement joins TRBV5-8 to TRBJ2-7, with 9 bases fitting TRBD1. V was clipped by 4 bases and J by 6 bases; unmatched bases: 8. The germline gives CDR1 SGHTS, CDR2 YDEGEE. The CDR3 has 14 residues. The CDR3 DNA sequence: TGTGCCAGCAGCGTGGGACAGGGTTTTCGCGAGCAGTACTTC. This translates into CASSVGQGFREQYF.

The chain joins TRBV15 to TRBJ2-1, with 7 positions matching TRBD2. With V trimmed by 0 bases and J by 8 bases, 10 bases remained unmatched. Germline V lookup: CDR1 LNHNV, CDR2 YYDKDF (reference sequence). The CDR3 is 16 residues long. The CDR3 bases are TGTGCCACCAGCAGAGATCGGGCTAGCGGAGGGGATGAGCAGTTCTTC. It specifies CATSRDRASGGDEQFF.